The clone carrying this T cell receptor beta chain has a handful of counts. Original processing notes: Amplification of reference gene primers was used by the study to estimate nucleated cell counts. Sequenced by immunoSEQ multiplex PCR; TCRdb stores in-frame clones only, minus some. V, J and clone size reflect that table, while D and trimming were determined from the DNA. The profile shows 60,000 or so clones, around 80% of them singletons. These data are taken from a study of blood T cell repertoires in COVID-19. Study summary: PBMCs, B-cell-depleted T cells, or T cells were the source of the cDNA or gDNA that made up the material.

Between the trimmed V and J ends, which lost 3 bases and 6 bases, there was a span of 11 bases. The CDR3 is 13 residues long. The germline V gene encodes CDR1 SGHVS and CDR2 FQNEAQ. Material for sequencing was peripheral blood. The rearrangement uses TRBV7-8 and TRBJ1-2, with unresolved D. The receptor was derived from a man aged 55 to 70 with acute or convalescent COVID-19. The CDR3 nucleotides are TGTGCCAGCAGCTTCTTTTTTCAGGATGGCTACACCTTC. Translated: CASSFFFQDGYTF.